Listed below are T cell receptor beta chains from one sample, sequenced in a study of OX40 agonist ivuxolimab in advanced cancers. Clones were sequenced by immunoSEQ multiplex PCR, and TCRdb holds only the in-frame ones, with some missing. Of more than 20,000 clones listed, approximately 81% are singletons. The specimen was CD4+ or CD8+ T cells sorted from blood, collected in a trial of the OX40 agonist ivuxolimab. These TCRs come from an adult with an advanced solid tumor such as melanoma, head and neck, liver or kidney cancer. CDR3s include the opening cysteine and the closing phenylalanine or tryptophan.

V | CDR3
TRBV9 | CASSGREGVTGELFF
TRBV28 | CASRLGGTLNTEAFF
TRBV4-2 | CASSPNYRGGKPQHF
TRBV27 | CASSFENKGATEAFF
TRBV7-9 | CASSLTATNTGELFF
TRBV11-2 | CASSLGSVREQYF
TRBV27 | CASSLNGNMNTEAFF
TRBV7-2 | CASSQIQGHDPPLHF
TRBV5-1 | CASRDIATNEKLFF
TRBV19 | CASSILQGLNTEAFF
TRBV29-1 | CSVPGTESNQPQHF
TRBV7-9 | CASSLDTQYF
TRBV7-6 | CASSPRASGGADTGELFF
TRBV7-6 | CASSPQTRTDEAFF
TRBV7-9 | CASSSVGGSYEQYF
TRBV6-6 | CASSHGGETQYF
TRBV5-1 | CASKPGTSPTYEQYF
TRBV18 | CASSPTGQGSAEAFF
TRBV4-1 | CASSLDGTGELFF
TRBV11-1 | CASSLMRGDTEAFF
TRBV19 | CASSIGAGMYTGELFF
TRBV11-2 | CATQNTNTEAFF
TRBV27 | CASSRDRGLETQYF
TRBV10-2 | CASSEPYPRQPSYEQYF
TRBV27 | CASSLGSNQPQHF
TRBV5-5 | CASSWNMLRGEQYF
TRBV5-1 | CASSLDRVNTEAFF
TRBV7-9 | CASSLAGTGAFYEQYF
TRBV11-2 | CASSSDYEQYF
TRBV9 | CASSVYSGGSNNEQFF
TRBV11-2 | CASSLVGGNEQFF
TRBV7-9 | CASSLWTGDEQYF
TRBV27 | CASRVSAGELFF
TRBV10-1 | CASSESGSSYEQYF
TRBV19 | CASSMAGGSDEKLFF
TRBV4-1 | CASSQVRTYNEQFF
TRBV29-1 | CSVEEGVTEAFF
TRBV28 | CASSLAGSAGELFF
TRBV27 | CASSPGQLPQETQYF
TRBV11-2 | CASSFSGPDTTNTGELFF
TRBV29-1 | CSVGGDSNQPQHF
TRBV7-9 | CASSFGTGGVYGYTF
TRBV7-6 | CASSSTPGTGDGYTF